A selection of T cell receptor beta chains follows, all from one sample in a study of T cell repertoires in cytomegalovirus infection. TCRdb reprocessed the reads with MiXCR, giving one entry per CDR3 protein. The sample has 300,000 to 400,000 distinct CDR3 sequences, 18% seen once. The sequencing sample was made of PBMCs. These TCRs come from a human donor in good health (CMV status not recorded). Some clones in this sample may be carry-over from other donors' samples. The CDR3 runs from the conserved cysteine through the conserved F or W. A D gene is named only where the DNA matches it firmly. Where a row states a size, it is once, few, many or the class of an expanded clone; other rows omit it.

NA,NA,TRBV6-2/TRBV6-3,TRBJ1-4,CASMAAGSFEKLFF,TGTGCCAGCATGGCGGCGGGATCCTTCGAAAAACTGTTTTTT
NA,many,TRBV7-2,TRBJ1-4,CASSPRDGEKLFF,TGTGCCAGCAGCCCACGGGACGGTGAAAAACTGTTTTTT
TRBD1,many,TRBV27,TRBJ2-5,CASSSRQGQETQYF,TGTGCCAGCAGTTCTCGACAGGGACAAGAGACCCAGTACTTC
NA,NA,TRBV19,TRBJ1-2,CASSDWQNYGYTF,TGTGCCAGTAGTGACTGGCAGAACTATGGCTACACCTTC
NA,NA,TRBV12-3/TRBV12-4,TRBJ2-2,CASSLGQGSDGELFF,TGTGCCAGCAGTTTAGGGCAGGGTAGTGACGGGGAGCTGTTTTTT
NA,NA,TRBV20-1,TRBJ2-7,CSASSEFYEQYF,TGCAGTGCTAGCTCGGAGTTCTACGAGCAGTACTTC
TRBD2,NA,TRBV27,TRBJ2-1,CASNPLAGVDNEQFF,TGTGCCAGCAACCCTCTAGCGGGGGTGGACAATGAGCAGTTCTTC
NA,NA,TRBV19,TRBJ2-7,CASSQGLEIYEQYF,TGTGCCAGTAGCCAAGGACTTGAGATCTACGAGCAGTACTTC
NA,many,TRBV7-9,TRBJ1-1,CASRKGRTEAFF,TGTGCCAGCAGGAAAGGAAGGACTGAAGCTTTCTTT
TRBD1,many,TRBV7-2,TRBJ2-5,CASSLVGTGGEETQYF,TGTGCCAGCAGCTTAGTCGGGACAGGGGGGGAAGAGACCCAGTACTTC
NA,few,TRBV15,TRBJ2-2,CATSRDLGRNTGELFF,TGTGCCACCAGCAGAGATCTCGGCAGAAACACCGGGGAGCTGTTTTTT